This record covers a single T cell receptor (beta chain). Its antigen is unidentified. This sample was included in a study of blood T cells in healthy people across ages. RNA extraction gave at least 5 micrograms of total RNA per sample. Study outcomes and limitations: Because sorting was not performed, PBMCs prevented conclusive naive versus antigen-experienced comparison. Per million T cells, TCR beta diversity dropped roughly linearly as age increased.

The use of a sample-barcoded 5' primer and a J-beta primer mix characterized a second PCR of about 7 to 12 cycles. Each cDNA molecule received a tag from a template-switch adaptor that had 12 random nucleotides. TCRdb re-called the 5' RACE reads with MiXCR, one entry per CDR3 protein. This table holds 590,000 or so distinct CDR3 sequences, about 30% found once. The V gene lost 7 bases and the J gene lost 2 bases, with 20 bases spanning the gap. Germline CDR1 and CDR2: SNHLY and FYNNEI. The length of the CDR3 is 16 residues. The chain carries TRBV2 and TRBJ1-2; D is perhaps TRBD1 (5 bases). This TCR came from an elderly woman in good health. The material sequenced was blood. The CDR3 sequence is CASTKLRGIGNYGYTF. The CDR3 bases are TGTGCCAGCACTAAACTGCGGGGGATCGGAAACTATGGCTACACCTTC.